The 11 T cell receptor beta chains listed next were all sequenced from one sample in a study of a mutant IDH1 vaccine in newly diagnosed glioma. The antigens for these receptors are not known. This sample's time point: week 5, during vaccination. Mutant IDH1 20-mer peptide, at 300 ug, made up each vaccine dose, with topical imiquimod. Assay used: immunoSEQ multiplex PCR; TCRdb lists only in-frame clones, some missing. The profile shows roughly 51,000 clones, about 80% of them singletons. Sequencing used PBMCs, obtained from a glioma patient whose treatment included an IDH1 peptide vaccine. These receptors were taken from a man aged 25 to 40 with glioma.

The rearrangement links TRBV30 to TRBJ2-3; a weak D match, TRBD1 (5 bases). Trimming shortened V by 4 bases and J by 3 bases, and 11 bases separated the two germline ends. This CDR3 has 13 amino acids. Germline CDR1 GTSNPN, CDR2 SVGIG (reference sequence). The CDR3 DNA reads TGTGCCTGGACAAAGCAGGGAACAGATACGCAGTATTTT. Protein: CAWTKQGTDTQYF.

CDR3 sequence reads: CASSEWGETNTEAFF. Written as DNA, the CDR3 is TGTGCCAGCAGCGAATGGGGCGAGACGAACACTGAAGCTTTCTTT. V and J are TRBV7-2 and TRBJ1-1; maybe TRBD1 (5 bases). The CDR3 is 15 residues long. Trimming stripped 5 bases from V and 1 base from J, with 14 bases between. CDR1 is SGHTA and CDR2 is FQGNSA in the germline V gene.

This clone was counted only a few times. V usage is TRBV6-5 and J usage is TRBJ1-1; a weak D match, TRBD1 (6 bases). Germline lookup yields CDR1 MNHEY and CDR2 SVGAGI. V lost 5 bases to trimming and J lost 0 bases, with 13 bases between them. The length of the CDR3 is 15 residues. CDR3 amino acids: CASSKRDIMNTEAFF. As DNA, the CDR3 is TGTGCCAGCAGTAAAAGGGACATCATGAACACTGAAGCTTTCTTT.

The chain combines TRBV6-1 with TRBJ1-1; no firm D call. The CDR3 sequence is 14 residues long. CDR1 MNHNS and CDR2 SASEGT come from the germline V gene. V lost 1 base, J lost 0 bases, and 6 bases lay in between. CDR3 sequence (DNA): TGTGCCAGCAGTGAAGGCGGGCTGAACACTGAAGCTTTCTTT. This gives the protein CASSEGGLNTEAFF.

The genes are TRBV2 and TRBJ1-6, with 7 bases lining up with TRBD1. The length of the CDR3 is 13 residues. V trimming: 8 bases; J trimming: 9 bases; junction bases outside the gene matches: 7. Germline V lookup: CDR1 SNHLY, CDR2 FYNNEI. The chain's CDR3 is CASRDRVASPLHF. In DNA form, the CDR3 reads TGTGCCAGCCGCGACAGGGTGGCTTCACCCCTCCACTTT.

This rearrangement joins TRBV5-1 to TRBJ2-5; 8 bases are shared with TRBD2. V trimming: 5 bases; J trimming: 4 bases; junction bases outside the gene matches: 7. From germline, CDR1 is SGHRS and CDR2 YFSETQ. The CDR3 has 14 residues. CDR3 sequence (DNA): TGCGCCAGCAGTAACGGGGGGGCCCGAGAGACCCAGTACTTC. The encoded protein is CASSNGGARETQYF.

The chain uses TRBV21-1 and TRBJ2-1; the table's D call, TRBD1, was not checked against the DNA. TRBV21-1 is designated a pseudogene. The CDR3 runs to 14 residues. This chain's CDR3 is CARQGPPSYNEQFF. CDR3 DNA sequence: TGTGCCAGACAGGGGCCCCCTTCCTACAATGAGCAGTTCTTC.

The chain has TRBV7-9 and TRBJ2-7, with TRBD2 identical over 13 bases. Looked up from germline, CDR1 is SEHNR and CDR2 is FQNEAQ (reference sequence). CDR3 length equals 15 residues. The junction had 4 bases not matched to a gene; V was cut back by 2 bases and J by 6 bases. This chain's CDR3 is CASSLSGLAGVEQYF. For the CDR3, the DNA is TGTGCCAGCAGCTTAAGCGGACTAGCGGGGGTCGAGCAGTACTTC.

The chain joins TRBV18 to TRBJ2-5; D not resolved. Per the germline V gene, CDR1 is KGHSH and CDR2 is LQKENI. V lost 2 bases and J lost 1, with 2 bases in between. This CDR3 is built from 12 residues. CDR3: CASSPGQETQYF. Written as DNA, the CDR3 is TGTGCCAGCTCACCAGGCCAAGAGACCCAGTACTTC.

V is TRBV5-6 and J is TRBJ2-5; 8 bases are shared with TRBD1. V lost 2 bases to trimming and J lost 5 bases; unmatched junction nucleotides: 17. The CDR3 length is 18 residues. CDR1 is SGHDT, CDR2 YYEEEE, per germline. CDR3 sequence: CASSLFVSKRRDRETQYF. CDR3 sequence (DNA): TGTGCCAGCAGCTTATTCGTTTCCAAGCGCCGGGACAGGGAGACCCAGTACTTC.

The chain uses TRBV6-1 and TRBJ1-1; unclear D gene. The CDR3 contains 14 residues. V lost 3 bases and J 4 bases, leaving 12 bases between the germline ends. The germline V gene encodes CDR1 MNHNS and CDR2 SASEGT. The CDR3 nucleotides read TGTGCCAGCAGTGATTTCCGAGATTTCACTGAAGCTTTCTTT. Translation: CASSDFRDFTEAFF.